This T cell receptor beta chain was sequenced during a study of T cells in Graves' hyperthyroidism and ophthalmopathy. Germline CDR1 reads MNHNS; CDR2 reads SASEGT. With 1 base clipped from V and 2 bases from J, the junction kept 4 bases outside the gene matches. The CDR3 loop spans 15 amino acids. This clonotype has a count of ten or more. Its antigen remains unknown. Notes on the study in general: In the blood, most expanded thyroid clonotypes above 0.001 appeared as well. A 13 V-J model separated ophthalmopathy from stable hyperthyroidism.

RNA transcripts gave rise to amplified TCR beta CDR3 regions. Carried out on the TCR CDR3, a first-round RT-PCR used the HTBI primer set. TCRdb called the multiplex PCR reads again in MiXCR, with one record for every CDR3 protein. The repertoire includes about 210,000 distinct CDR3 sequences, about 15% of them detected once, and roughly 50% sits in the top ten. The patients, who ranged from 18 to 65 in age, presented with newly diagnosed hyperthyroidism lasting under 2 months. Those patients with uncontrolled infection, other autoimmune disease, pregnancy or lactation were excluded. This sequence was found in a man aged 50 to 60 with Graves' hyperthyroidism. The specimen was blood. V gene TRBV6-1 combines with J gene TRBJ2-5; 7 bases are shared with TRBD1. The chain's CDR3 is CASSEGWDSQETQYF. CDR3 in DNA: TGTGCCAGCAGTGAAGGATGGGACAGTCAAGAGACCCAGTACTTC.